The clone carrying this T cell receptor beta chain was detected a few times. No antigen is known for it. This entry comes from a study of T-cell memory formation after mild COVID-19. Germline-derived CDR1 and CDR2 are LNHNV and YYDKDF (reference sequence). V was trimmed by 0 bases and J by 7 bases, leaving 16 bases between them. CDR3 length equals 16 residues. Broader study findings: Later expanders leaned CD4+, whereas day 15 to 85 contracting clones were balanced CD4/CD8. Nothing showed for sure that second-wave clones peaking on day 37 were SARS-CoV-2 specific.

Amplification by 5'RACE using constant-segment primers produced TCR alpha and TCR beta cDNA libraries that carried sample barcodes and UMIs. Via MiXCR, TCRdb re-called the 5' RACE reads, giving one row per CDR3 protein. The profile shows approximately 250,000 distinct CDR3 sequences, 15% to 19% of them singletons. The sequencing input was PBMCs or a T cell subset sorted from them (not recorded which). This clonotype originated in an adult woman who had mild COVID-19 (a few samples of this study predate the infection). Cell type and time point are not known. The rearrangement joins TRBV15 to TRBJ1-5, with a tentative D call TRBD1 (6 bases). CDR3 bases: TGTGCCACCAGCAGAGATCCGACCAGGGGTTCCCAGCCCCAGCATTTT. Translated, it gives CATSRDPTRGSQPQHF. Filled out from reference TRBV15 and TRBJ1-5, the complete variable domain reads DAMVIQNPRYQVTQFGKPVTLSCSQTLNHNVMYWYQQKSSQAPKLLFHYYDKDFNNEADTPDNFQSRRPNTSFCFLDIRSPGLGDTAMYLCATSRDPTRGSQPQHFGDGTRLSIL.